The text below deals with one TCR beta chain. What it recognizes is unknown. Treatment of any kind had been given to no patient before thyroid surgery. This entry comes from a study of metastatic and nonmetastatic thyroid tumors. Study-level information: It was across blood and tumor or nodule tissue from malignant and benign thyroid patients that repertoires were compared. Study results and caveats: The study reportedly found significantly higher TCR beta diversity in malignant thyroid tumors than benign nodules, in blood and tumor.

The authors' processing: Using the CDR3 differences seen across clinicopathological groups, the authors built a distant-metastasis classifier for papillary thyroid cancer, which was meant to discriminate distant-metastatic patients. MiXCR was used by TCRdb to re-call the PCR reads. What appears here as the V and J calls and clone size reflects TCRdb's work, not the paper's. Counted here are 90,000 or so clones, 8% to 9.5% occurring once; the ten biggest clones make up 8% to 10%. Sequenced material: blood. The TCR sequence derives from a female donor with papillary thyroid cancer or a benign thyroid nodule (not recorded which). Some clones in this sample may be carry-over from other donors' samples.

CDR3 in amino acids: CASSPSLGGLSPLHF. The DNA for the CDR3 is TGTGCCAGCAGTCCCTCGCTTGGGGGGCTGTCACCCCTCCACTTT. The chain is built from TRBV2 and TRBJ1-6, with D possibly TRBD1 on 6 matching bases. Germline CDR1 SNHLY, CDR2 FYNNEI. The V end lost 5 bases, the J end lost 10 bases, and 18 bases lay between the germline ends. This CDR3 is 15 amino acids long.